This T cell receptor (beta chain) was identified during a study of T-cell reconstitution after alpha-beta-depleted transplantation in children. Unique molecular identifiers featured in how the TCRbeta library was prepared. TCRdb independently ran MiXCR on the PCR reads; one entry per CDR3 protein. The sample shows about 210,000 distinct CDR3 sequences, approximately 19% of them seen only once. The length of the CDR3 is 15 residues. V lost 5 bases and J 2 bases, leaving 15 bases between the germline ends. Germline loops: CDR1 MNHEY, CDR2 SVGEGT. The sequence was obtained from a male patient between 2 and 10 years old who had a stem cell transplant for acute lymphoblastic leukemia, so the T cells may come from the graft donor. The sequencing here drew on PBMCs, mostly from graft donor cells, taken 360 days after TCRalphabeta/CD19-depleted stem cell transplant. The chain is built from TRBV6-2 or TRBV6-3 and TRBJ2-5; D is ambiguous. CDR3 DNA sequence: TGTGCCAGCAGTCAGCCTGGGGTTGGGCAAGAGACCCAGTACTTC. Protein product: CASSQPGVGQETQYF.